Listed here are 29 T cell receptor beta chains from one sample, sequenced in a study of T cell responses to AZD1222 COVID-19 vaccine (dated by TCRdb to the early 2020s). Interpreted using the paper, the time point label stands for: baseline before first vaccination. The library was built by means of the immunoSEQ multiplex PCR assay. The table was pulled from immuneACCESS by TCRdb, which kept in-frame rearrangements only. Such tables lose some clones; where checked, under half of the loss comes from unresolved V genes, and the rest has no known cause. This sample lists approximately 100,000 clones; about 87% were detected once. The ten largest clones add up to 20% to 25% of the sample. Sequencing used peripheral blood, obtained on day 0 of AZD1222 vaccination. Receptors originate from an adult in good health.

A remark on this clone: Other DNA sequences in this specimen translate into the identical CDR3. The CDR3 nucleotides read TGTGCCAGTAGTATAGGAGGAGCTAACACCGGGGAGCTGTTTTTT. This translates into CASSIGGANTGELFF. The rearrangement uses TRBV19 and TRBJ2-2; D is uncertain. The CDR3 is 15 amino acids. V lost 1 base to trimming and J lost 2 bases, with 8 bases between them. Germline lookup yields CDR1 LNHDA and CDR2 SQIVND (reference sequence).

With regard to this clone: One junction end does not reproduce the germline sequence, and a read error may be involved. The rearrangement joins TRBV9 to TRBJ1-2; perhaps TRBD1 as D (6 bases). This CDR3 is 14 amino acids long. CDR1 and CDR2 from the germline V gene are SGDLS and YYNGEE. CDR3 nucleotide sequence: TGTGCCAGCGCCTCGAGCAGCGAACCAGGGGTAAAAAACTTC. Its protein product is CASASSSEPGVKNF.

This clone was observed a handful of times. The genes are TRBV4-2 and TRBJ1-4; no reliable D call. CDR3 length: 14 residues. The V gene's germline CDR1 is LGHNA and CDR2 YNFKEQ. Trimming removed 8 bases from V and 0 bases from J, with 10 bases in between. DNA of the CDR3: TGTGCCAGCGGCCTCGGGGCAACTAATGAAAAACTGTTTTTT. Its translation: CASGLGATNEKLFF.

The chain recombines TRBV2 with TRBJ2-2; 8 nucleotides line up with TRBD2. After removal of 8 bases from V and 1 base from J, the junction contained 9 bases not matched to a gene. The CDR3 extends over 16 amino acids. Per the germline V gene, CDR1 is SNHLY and CDR2 is FYNNEI. In nucleotides, the CDR3 is TGTGCCAGCCTAGACAGCGGGGGACTGAACACCGGGGAGCTGTTTTTT. It translates to CASLDSGGLNTGELFF. The entire variable domain, with the rest obtained from reference TRBV2 and TRBJ2-2, is as follows: EPEVTQTPSHQVTQMGQEVILRCVPISNHLYFYWYRQILGQKVEFLVSFYNNEISEKSEIFDDQFSVERPDGSNFTLKIRSTKLEDSAMYFCASLDSGGLNTGELFFGEGSRLTVL.

This rearrangement joins TRBV24-1 to TRBJ2-2; no definite D call. The germline V gene encodes CDR1 KGHDR and CDR2 SFDVKD. V was cut by 3 bases and J by 9 bases, with 4 bases left in between. The CDR3 is 11 residues long. This chain's CDR3 is CATSDRRELFF. For the CDR3, the DNA is TGTGCCACCAGTGATCGCAGGGAGCTGTTTTTT.

This chain joins TRBV18 and TRBJ2-4; D ambiguous. The CDR3 extends over 16 amino acids. V lost 3 bases to trimming and J lost 1 base, with 13 bases between them. Per the germline V gene, CDR1 is KGHSH and CDR2 is LQKENI. The CDR3 loop reads CASSPGDGVAKNIQYF. The CDR3 DNA reads TGTGCCAGCTCACCTGGGGATGGGGTGGCCAAAAACATTCAGTACTTC. Variable domain in full (rest from reference TRBV18 and TRBJ2-4): NAGVMQNPRHLVRRRGQEARLRCSPMKGHSHVYWYRQLPEEGLKFMVYLQKENIIDESGMPKERFSAEFPKEGPSILRIQQVVRGDSAAYFCASSPGDGVAKNIQYFGAGTRLSVL.

This chain uses TRBV5-1 with TRBJ2-2; D may correspond to TRBD1 or TRBD2 (5 bases each). In germline, CDR1 is SGHRS, CDR2 YFSETQ. The CDR3 is 15 residues long. V lost 5 bases and J lost 4, with 15 bases in between. CDR3 amino acids: CASSDFSGGTGELFF. The CDR3 bases are TGCGCCAGCAGTGACTTCTCTGGGGGCACCGGGGAGCTGTTTTTT.

The chain has TRBV20-1 and TRBJ1-2, with D unresolved. Germline V gene lookup returns CDR1 DFQATT and CDR2 SNEGSKA (reference sequence). Trimming shortened V by 1 base and J by 6 bases, and 6 bases separated the two germline ends. This CDR3 has 11 amino acids. CDR3 region: CSARARDGYTF. In DNA form, the CDR3 reads TGCAGTGCTAGAGCTCGGGATGGCTACACCTTC.

The chain employs TRBV29-1 and TRBJ1-1, with D possibly matching TRBD1 (6 bases). Germline values: CDR1 SQVTM, CDR2 ANQGSEA. CDR3 size: 12 residues. Trimming removed 4 bases from V and 4 bases from J, with 10 bases in between. The CDR3 DNA reads TGCAGCGTTGTTAGAGGGGGCACTGAAGCTTTCTTT. Protein sequence: CSVVRGGTEAFF.

The rearrangement uses TRBV6-5 and TRBJ2-7; no definite D call. V was shortened by 7 bases and J by 6 bases, with 13 bases between the two germline ends. This CDR3 region has 12 residues. Germline V CDR1 and CDR2: MNHEY, SVGAGI. Here the CDR3 DNA reads TGTGCCAGCACCTCCCCCCTCCGCGAGCAGTACTTC. Translated, it gives CASTSPLREQYF.

J is TRBJ2-2 and V is TRBV7-2, with D unclear. CDR3 length: 13 amino acids. The V gene's germline CDR1 is SGHTA and CDR2 FQGNSA. V was clipped by 4 bases and J by 4 bases, with 7 bases between them. The CDR3 DNA reads TGTGCCAGCAGCTCCGGATTCACCGGGGAGCTGTTTTTT. This gives the protein CASSSGFTGELFF.

The chain uses TRBV12-5 and TRBJ1-5, with D perhaps TRBD1 (5 bases). V lost 0 bases to trimming and J lost 7 bases, with 16 bases between them. The germline V gene has CDR1 LGHNT and CDR2 FRNRAP. This CDR3 spans 16 amino acids. The CDR3 nucleotides read TGTGCTAGTGGTTTGGTACTGGGGGGGGTAGGCCAGCCCCAGCATTTT. Translating gives CASGLVLGGVGQPQHF.

CDR3: CASTPLGEKLFF. In DNA, the CDR3 is TGTGCCAGCACCCCCCTTGGTGAAAAACTGTTTTTT. This chain links TRBV6-5 with TRBJ1-4; D uncertain. The CDR3 length is 12 residues. CDR1 MNHEY and CDR2 SVGAGI come from the germline V gene. The V and J ends lost 7 bases and 7 bases respectively, with 10 bases between them.

The chain has TRBV28 and TRBJ1-2; D may be TRBD1 (5 bases). V was pared by 3 bases and J by 5 bases, with 19 bases between. From germline, CDR1 is MDHEN and CDR2 SYDVKM. The CDR3 is 16 residues long. The CDR3 DNA reads TGTGCCAGCAGTTTGGGGGGACGGAGGTTGGTTTATGGCTACACCTTC. Its protein is CASSLGGRRLVYGYTF.

This clone was counted a single time. V gene TRBV6-5 combines with J gene TRBJ1-1; the D is unclear. The V gene's germline CDR1 is MNHEY and CDR2 SVGAGI. V was cut by 6 bases and J by 5 bases, with 19 bases left in between. This CDR3 is 15 amino acids long. CDR3 in amino acids: CASSLSGRIETEAFF. The DNA of the CDR3 is TGTGCCAGCAGCCTTTCCGGTCGAATTGAAACTGAAGCTTTCTTT.

This rearrangement joins TRBV6-5 to TRBJ1-5; D is perhaps TRBD1 (6 bases). Germline CDR1 and CDR2: MNHEY and SVGAGI. Trimming left V 6 bases short and J 4 bases short, with 13 bases between. CDR3 length: 14 residues. The CDR3 DNA sequence: TGTGCCAGCAGGTCCGGACAGCATAATCAGCCCCAGCATTTT. Residues: CASRSGQHNQPQHF.

This chain joins TRBV15 and TRBJ2-7; D is perhaps TRBD1 or TRBD2 (5 bases each). CDR3 length: 14 residues. V was cut by 3 bases and J by 3 bases, with 12 bases left in between. Per germline, CDR1 LNHNV and CDR2 YYDKDF (reference sequence). The CDR3 loop reads CATSRRDGDYEQYF. DNA for the CDR3: TGTGCCACCAGCAGGAGGGACGGCGACTACGAGCAGTACTTC.

The V gene is TRBV11-2, the J gene TRBJ2-1, with D possibly being TRBD1 (5 bases). The V gene lost 0 bases and the J gene lost 1 base, with 7 bases spanning the gap. The germline CDR1 and CDR2 sequences are SGHAT and FQNNGV. The CDR3 has 15 residues. The DNA of the CDR3 is TGTGCCAGCAGCTTAGACAGGGCTTCCTACAATGAGCAGTTCTTC. Protein product: CASSLDRASYNEQFF.

The gene calls are TRBV7-2 and TRBJ2-7, with 8 positions matching TRBD1. In germline, CDR1 is SGHTA, CDR2 FQGNSA. The CDR3 extends over 15 amino acids. The V and J ends lost 1 base and 2 bases, in that order; junction bases with no gene match: 4. The CDR3 here is CASSLVGTGTYEQYF. The CDR3 nucleotides read TGTGCCAGCAGCTTAGTGGGGACAGGCACCTACGAGCAGTACTTC. Variable domain in full (rest from reference TRBV7-2 and TRBJ2-7): GAGVSQSPSNKVTEKGKDVELRCDPISGHTALYWYRQSLGQGLEFLIYFQGNSAPDKSGLPSDRFSAERTGGSVSTLTIQRTQQEDSAVYLCASSLVGTGTYEQYFGPGTRLTVT.

V and J are TRBV29-1 and TRBJ1-2; D is possibly TRBD1 (5 bases). Germline V gene lookup returns CDR1 SQVTM and CDR2 ANQGSEA. CDR3 length: 11 amino acids. Trimming cost V 5 bases and J 6 bases, with 10 bases left between them. The CDR3 bases are TGCAGCGTTAGGCAGGGAGATGGCTACACCTTC. Its translation: CSVRQGDGYTF.

The V and J genes are TRBV19 and TRBJ2-7; the D gene is possibly TRBD1 (6 bases). Trimming shortened V by 6 bases and J by 2 bases, and 17 bases separated the two germline ends. The CDR3 contains 15 residues. Looked up from germline, CDR1 is LNHDA and CDR2 is SQIVND (reference sequence). The CDR3, as DNA: TGTGCCAGTAGGGTTGGGGGACATCCGACCTACGAGCAGTACTTC. Its protein product is CASRVGGHPTYEQYF.

The V gene is TRBV7-9, the J gene TRBJ2-7; the match to TRBD1 covers 10 bases. Germline loops: CDR1 SEHNR, CDR2 FQNEAQ (reference sequence). Trimming at V came to 2 bases and at J to 4 bases, leaving 8 bases not matched to a gene. The CDR3 consists of 16 residues. CDR3 loop: CASSLQRDRGAYEQYF. CDR3 DNA: TGTGCCAGCAGCTTACAGAGGGACAGGGGCGCGTACGAGCAGTACTTC.

The genes are TRBV7-2 and TRBJ2-2, with 9 bases lining up with TRBD2. The V and J ends lost 1 base and 3 bases, in that order; junction bases with no gene match: 3. This CDR3 is 16 amino acids long. Germline V gives CDR1 SGHTA, CDR2 FQGNSA. The CDR3: CASSLGRLADTGELFF. Here the CDR3 DNA reads TGTGCCAGCAGCTTAGGTCGACTAGCGGACACCGGGGAGCTGTTTTTT.

The chain employs TRBV6-5 and TRBJ1-2; the match to TRBD1 covers 8 bases. V was pared by 0 bases and J by 0 bases, with 3 bases of the junction left unmatched. Per germline, CDR1 MNHEY and CDR2 SVGAGI. This CDR3 comprises 16 residues. The CDR3 region is CASSYSGQGPNYGYTF. Here the CDR3 DNA reads TGTGCCAGCAGTTACTCAGGACAGGGTCCTAACTATGGCTACACCTTC.

The chain employs TRBV3-1 (or the pseudogene TRBV3-2) and TRBJ1-5; D not resolved. Germline CDR1 is LGHDT and CDR2 is YNNKEL (reference sequence). The CDR3 runs to 14 residues. V lost 3 bases, J lost 3 bases, and 9 bases lay in between. Here the CDR3 reads CASSHGGPNQPQHF. For the CDR3, the DNA is TGTGCCAGCAGCCACGGAGGCCCCAATCAGCCCCAGCATTTT.

V gene TRBV5-5 combines with J gene TRBJ1-6; a weak D match, TRBD1 (5 bases). This CDR3 spans 16 amino acids. CDR1 and CDR2 (germline): SGHKS, YYEKEE (reference sequence). The ends were cut back, 1 base at V and 7 bases at J, with 15 bases in the middle. The CDR3 coding sequence is TGTGCCAGCAGCTTGCTGGGAGGGGCTGGGAATTCACCCCTCCACTTT. Protein: CASSLLGGAGNSPLHF.

The chain combines TRBV30 with TRBJ1-4, with TRBD1 matching over 8 bases. This CDR3 spans 14 amino acids. J gave up 5 bases and V 5 bases, and 7 bases lay outside the gene matches. Germline CDR1 is GTSNPN and CDR2 is SVGIG (reference sequence). The CDR3 sequence is CAWAPGGSNEKLFF. CDR3 in DNA: TGTGCCTGGGCACCAGGGGGCTCGAATGAAAAACTGTTTTTT.

The chain employs TRBV30 and TRBJ1-5, with D perhaps matching TRBD1 (5 bases). Germline values: CDR1 GTSNPN, CDR2 SVGIG (reference sequence). The CDR3 is 14 residues long. Trimming took off 0 bases at V and 0 bases at J, with 6 bases between the two ends. CDR3 sequence (DNA): TGTGCCTGGAGTGTGGGACCTAGCAATCAGCCCCAGCATTTT. The encoded protein is CAWSVGPSNQPQHF.

The chain recombines TRBV6-1 with TRBJ1-2; maybe TRBD1 (5 bases). Germline-derived CDR1 and CDR2 are MNHNS and SASEGT. V lost 0 bases to trimming and J lost 8 bases, with 13 bases between them. This CDR3 is 14 amino acids long. The CDR3 sequence is CASSEAGQRDGYTF. The CDR3 nucleotides are TGTGCCAGCAGTGAAGCAGGCCAGAGGGACGGCTACACCTTC.